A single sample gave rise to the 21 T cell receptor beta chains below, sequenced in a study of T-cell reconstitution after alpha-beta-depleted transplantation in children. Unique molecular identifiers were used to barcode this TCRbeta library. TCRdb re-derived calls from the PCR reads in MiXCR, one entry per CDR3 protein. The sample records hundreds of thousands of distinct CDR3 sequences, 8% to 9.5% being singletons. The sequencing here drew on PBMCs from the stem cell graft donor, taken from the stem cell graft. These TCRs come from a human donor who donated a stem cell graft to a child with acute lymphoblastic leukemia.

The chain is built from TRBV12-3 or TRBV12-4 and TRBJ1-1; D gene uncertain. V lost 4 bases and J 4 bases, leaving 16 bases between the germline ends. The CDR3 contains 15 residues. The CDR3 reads CASSSLIGLGTEAFF. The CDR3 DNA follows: TGTGCCAGCAGTTCCCTGATAGGGCTGGGCACTGAAGCTTTCTTT.

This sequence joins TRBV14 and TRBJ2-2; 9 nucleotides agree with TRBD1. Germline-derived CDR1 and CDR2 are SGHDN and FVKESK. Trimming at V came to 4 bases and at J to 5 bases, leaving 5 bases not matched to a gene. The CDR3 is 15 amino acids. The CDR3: CASSRGTGRTGELFF. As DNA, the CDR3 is TGTGCCAGCAGCCGGGGGACAGGGAGGACCGGGGAGCTGTTTTTT.

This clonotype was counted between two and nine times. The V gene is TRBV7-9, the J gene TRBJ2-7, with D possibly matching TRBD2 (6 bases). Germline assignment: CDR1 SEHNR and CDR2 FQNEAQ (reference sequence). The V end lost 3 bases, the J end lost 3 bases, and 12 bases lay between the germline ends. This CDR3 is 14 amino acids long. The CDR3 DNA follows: TGTGCCAGCAGCTTTGGCGGGGCTCGCTACGAGCAGTACTTC. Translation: CASSFGGARYEQYF. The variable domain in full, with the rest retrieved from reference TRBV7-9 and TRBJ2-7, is DTGVSQNPRHKITKRGQNVTFRCDPISEHNRLYWYRQTLGQGPEFLTYFQNEAQLEKSRLLSDRFSAERPKGSFSTLEIQRTEQGDSAMYLCASSFGGARYEQYFGPGTRLTVT.

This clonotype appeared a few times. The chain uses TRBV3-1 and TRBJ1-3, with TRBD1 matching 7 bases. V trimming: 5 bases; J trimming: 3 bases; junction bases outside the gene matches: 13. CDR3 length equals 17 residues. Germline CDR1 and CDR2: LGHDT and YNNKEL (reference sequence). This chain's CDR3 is CASSASGGDSDGNTIYF. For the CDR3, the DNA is TGTGCCAGCAGCGCTTCAGGGGGGGACTCTGATGGAAACACCATATATTTT.

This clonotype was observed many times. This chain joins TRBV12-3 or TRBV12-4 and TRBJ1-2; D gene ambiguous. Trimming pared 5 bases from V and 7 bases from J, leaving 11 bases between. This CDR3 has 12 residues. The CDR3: CASSAGFGGYTF. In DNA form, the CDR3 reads TGTGCCAGCAGTGCGGGGTTCGGTGGCTACACCTTC.

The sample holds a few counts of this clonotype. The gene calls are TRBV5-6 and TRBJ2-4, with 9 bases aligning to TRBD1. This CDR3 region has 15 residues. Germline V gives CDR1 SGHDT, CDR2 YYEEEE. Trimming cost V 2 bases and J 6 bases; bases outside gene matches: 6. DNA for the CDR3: TGTGCCAGCAGCTTCCCGGGACAGGGTTCAAACATTCAGTACTTC. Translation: CASSFPGQGSNIQYF.

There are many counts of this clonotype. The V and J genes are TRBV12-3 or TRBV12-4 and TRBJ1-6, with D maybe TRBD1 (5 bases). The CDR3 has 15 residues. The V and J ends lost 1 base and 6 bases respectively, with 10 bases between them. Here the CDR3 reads CASSLGARGNSPLHF. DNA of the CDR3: TGTGCCAGCAGTTTAGGGGCAAGGGGTAATTCACCCCTCCACTTT.

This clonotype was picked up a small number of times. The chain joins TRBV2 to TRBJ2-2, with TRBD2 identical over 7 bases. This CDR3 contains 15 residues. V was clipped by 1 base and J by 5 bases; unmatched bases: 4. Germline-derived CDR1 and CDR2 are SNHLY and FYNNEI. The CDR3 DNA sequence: TGTGCCAGCAGTGAAGTCCCCGGGGGGACCGGGGAGCTGTTTTTT. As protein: CASSEVPGGTGELFF.

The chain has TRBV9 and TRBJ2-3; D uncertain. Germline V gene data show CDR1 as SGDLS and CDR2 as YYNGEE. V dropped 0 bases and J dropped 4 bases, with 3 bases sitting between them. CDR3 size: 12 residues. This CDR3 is CASSVASDTQYF. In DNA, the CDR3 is TGTGCCAGCAGCGTAGCATCAGATACGCAGTATTTT.

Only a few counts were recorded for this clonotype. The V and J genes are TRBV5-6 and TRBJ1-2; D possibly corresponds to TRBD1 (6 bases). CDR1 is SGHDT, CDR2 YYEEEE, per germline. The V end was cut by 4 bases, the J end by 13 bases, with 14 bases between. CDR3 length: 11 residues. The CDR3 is CASSTGQLSTF. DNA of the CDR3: TGTGCCAGCAGCACCGGACAGCTGAGCACCTTC.

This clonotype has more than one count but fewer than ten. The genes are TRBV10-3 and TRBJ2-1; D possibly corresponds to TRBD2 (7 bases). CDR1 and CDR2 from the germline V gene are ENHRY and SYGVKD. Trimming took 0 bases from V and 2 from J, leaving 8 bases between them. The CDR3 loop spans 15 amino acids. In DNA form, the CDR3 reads TGTGCCATCAGTGAGTCGGGGGGGCCCTACAATGAGCAGTTCTTC. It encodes CAISESGGPYNEQFF.

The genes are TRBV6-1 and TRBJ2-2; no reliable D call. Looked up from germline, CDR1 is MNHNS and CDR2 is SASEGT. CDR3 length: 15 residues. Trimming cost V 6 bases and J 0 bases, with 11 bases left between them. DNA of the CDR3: TGTGCCAGCAGCGTTGAAACCGCGAACACCGGGGAGCTGTTTTTT. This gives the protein CASSVETANTGELFF.

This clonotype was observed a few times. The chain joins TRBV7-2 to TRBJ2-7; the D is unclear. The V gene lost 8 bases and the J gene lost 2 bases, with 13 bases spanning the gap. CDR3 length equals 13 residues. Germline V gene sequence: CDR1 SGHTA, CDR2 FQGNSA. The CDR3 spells CASGNSIPYEQYF. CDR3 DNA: TGTGCCAGCGGAAACTCGATACCCTACGAGCAGTACTTC.

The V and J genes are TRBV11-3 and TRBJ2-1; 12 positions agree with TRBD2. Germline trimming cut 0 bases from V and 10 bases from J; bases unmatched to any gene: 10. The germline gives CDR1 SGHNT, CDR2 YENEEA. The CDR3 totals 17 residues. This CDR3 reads CASSLDLASGGAEEQFF. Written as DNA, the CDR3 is TGTGCCAGCAGCTTAGATCTGGCTAGCGGGGGGGCTGAGGAGCAGTTCTTC.

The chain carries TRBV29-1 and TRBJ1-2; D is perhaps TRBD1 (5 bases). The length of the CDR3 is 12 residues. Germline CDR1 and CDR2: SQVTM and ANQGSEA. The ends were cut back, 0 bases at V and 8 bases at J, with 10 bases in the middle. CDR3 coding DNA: TGCAGCGTTGAAGATCAATCAGGGGGCTACACCTTC. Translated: CSVEDQSGGYTF.

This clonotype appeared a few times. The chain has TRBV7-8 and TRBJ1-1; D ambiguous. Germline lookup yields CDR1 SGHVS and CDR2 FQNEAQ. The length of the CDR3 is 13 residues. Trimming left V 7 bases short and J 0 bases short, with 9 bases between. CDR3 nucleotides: TGTGCCAGCACCAACTTACTGAACACTGAAGCTTTCTTT. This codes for CASTNLLNTEAFF. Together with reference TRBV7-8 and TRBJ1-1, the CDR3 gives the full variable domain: GAGVSQSPRYKVAKRGQDVALRCDPISGHVSLFWYQQALGQGPEFLTYFQNEAQLDKSGLPSDRFFAERPEGSVSTLKIQRTQQEDSAVYLCASTNLLNTEAFFGQGTRLTVV.

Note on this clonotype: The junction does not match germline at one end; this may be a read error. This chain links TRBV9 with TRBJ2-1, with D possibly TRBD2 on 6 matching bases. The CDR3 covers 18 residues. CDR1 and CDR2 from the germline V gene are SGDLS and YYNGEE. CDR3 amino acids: CASSVVLGLAHSYYEQFF. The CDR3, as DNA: TGTGCCAGCAGCGTAGTTCTGGGGCTAGCGCATTCCTACTATGAGCAGTTCTTC.

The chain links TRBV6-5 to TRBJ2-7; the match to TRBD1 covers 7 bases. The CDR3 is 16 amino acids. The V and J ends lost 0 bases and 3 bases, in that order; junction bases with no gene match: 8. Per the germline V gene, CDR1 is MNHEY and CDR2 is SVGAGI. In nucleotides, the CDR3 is TGTGCCAGCAGTTACTCTGGGACAGCCTACCTCTACGAGCAGTACTTC. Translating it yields CASSYSGTAYLYEQYF.

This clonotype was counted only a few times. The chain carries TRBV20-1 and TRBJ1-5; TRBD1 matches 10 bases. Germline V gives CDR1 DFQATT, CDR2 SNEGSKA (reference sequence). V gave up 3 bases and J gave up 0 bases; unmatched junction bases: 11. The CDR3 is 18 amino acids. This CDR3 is CSASYGTGDLYSNQPQHF. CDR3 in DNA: TGCAGTGCTAGCTACGGGACAGGGGACCTATATAGCAATCAGCCCCAGCATTTT.

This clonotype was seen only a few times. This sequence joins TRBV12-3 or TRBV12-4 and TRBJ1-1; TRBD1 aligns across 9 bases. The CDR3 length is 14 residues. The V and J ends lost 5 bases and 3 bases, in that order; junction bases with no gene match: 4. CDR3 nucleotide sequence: TGTGCCAGCAGTCGACAGGGGGGCTACACTGAAGCTTTCTTT. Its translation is CASSRQGGYTEAFF.

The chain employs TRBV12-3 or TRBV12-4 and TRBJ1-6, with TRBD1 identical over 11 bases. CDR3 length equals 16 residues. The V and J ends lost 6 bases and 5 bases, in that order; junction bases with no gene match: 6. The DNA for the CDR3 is TGTGCCAGCAGGAAAGGGACAGGGGGAGATAATTCACCCCTCCACTTT. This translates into CASRKGTGGDNSPLHF.